This passage covers 31 T cell receptor beta chains from one sample sequenced in a study of OX40 agonist ivuxolimab in advanced cancers. Clones were read by immunoSEQ multiplex PCR, and TCRdb kept only the in-frame ones, dropping some. The sample has around 94,000 clones; approximately 89% are singletons. Specimen: CD4+ or CD8+ T cells sorted from blood, collected in a trial of the OX40 agonist ivuxolimab. These TCRs come from an adult with an advanced solid tumor such as melanoma, head and neck, liver or kidney cancer.

The V call is TRBV6-1, the J call TRBJ2-5; perhaps TRBD1 as D (5 bases). Trimming removed 2 bases from V and 4 bases from J, with 11 bases in between. CDR3 size: 14 residues. Germline V lookup: CDR1 MNHNS, CDR2 SASEGT. The CDR3 is CASSESWQGETQYF. The CDR3 coding sequence is TGTGCCAGCAGTGAATCTTGGCAGGGAGAGACCCAGTACTTC.

The chain joins TRBV6-5 to TRBJ1-2; no reliable D call. CDR3 size: 14 residues. V lost 7 bases, J lost 0 bases, and 12 bases lay in between. In germline, CDR1 is MNHEY, CDR2 SVGAGI. The CDR3 bases are TGTGCCAGCACCCGTTCCCCCTCTAACTATGGCTACACCTTC. Translating it yields CASTRSPSNYGYTF.

This clone was detected only once. The rearrangement joins TRBV6-5 to TRBJ1-1; a weak D match, TRBD1 (5 bases). CDR3 length equals 15 residues. V gave up 6 bases and J gave up 6 bases, with 20 bases separating them. CDR1 is MNHEY, CDR2 SVGAGI, per germline. The CDR3 sequence: CASSSPSQGRAEAFF. CDR3 in DNA: TGTGCCAGCAGCTCCCCTAGCCAGGGAAGGGCTGAAGCTTTCTTT.

V is TRBV14 and J is TRBJ1-1; no firm D call. Looked up from germline, CDR1 is SGHDN and CDR2 is FVKESK. The ends were cut back, 2 bases at V and 10 bases at J, with 20 bases in the middle. The CDR3 extends over 15 amino acids. CDR3 sequence: CASSQRGSPSGGAFF. The CDR3 DNA reads as TGTGCCAGCAGCCAACGCGGGTCTCCGTCGGGCGGAGCTTTCTTT.

The gene calls are TRBV7-3 and TRBJ2-5; 10 bases align to TRBD1. The DNA end is more similar to TRBJ2-7, so the J call may be wrong. The V gene's germline CDR1 is SGHTA and CDR2 FQGTGA. This CDR3 has 15 amino acids. The CDR3 DNA reads as TGTGCCAGCAGCCGCCCACGGGACAGGGGTCACGAGCAGTACTTC. Translating it yields CASSRPRDRGHEQYF.

Written as DNA, the CDR3 is TGTGCCAGCAGCCCAATTCAGGAGAACTATGGCTACACCTTC. It encodes CASSPIQENYGYTF. The chain is built from TRBV6-1 and TRBJ1-2; no clear D. Germline CDR1 is MNHNS and CDR2 is SASEGT. The CDR3 consists of 14 residues. Trimming took 6 bases from V and 2 from J, leaving 13 bases between them.

The V and J genes are TRBV28 and TRBJ2-1, with no clear D. The V gene lost 6 bases and the J gene lost 3 bases, with 6 bases spanning the gap. CDR1 and CDR2 (germline): MDHEN, SYDVKM. This CDR3 comprises 12 residues. CDR3 amino acids: CASSQDYNEQFF. The CDR3 DNA sequence: TGTGCCAGCAGCCAGGACTACAATGAGCAGTTCTTC.

This sequence joins TRBV23-1 and TRBJ2-1, with 8 bases that match TRBD2. TRBV23-1 is annotated as an ORF whose role is uncertain. There are 16 residues in the CDR3. The trim removed 7 bases at V and 3 bases at J, leaving 11 bases unmatched. CDR3 region: CASIRGGCPFYNEQFF. The CDR3 bases are TGCGCCAGCATCCGGGGGGGTTGCCCGTTCTACAATGAGCAGTTCTTC.

The chain uses TRBV6-6 and TRBJ2-7, with D perhaps TRBD2 (6 bases). The CDR3 is 13 amino acids. Germline CDR1 is MNHNY and CDR2 is SVGAGI (reference sequence). Trimming shortened V by 0 bases and J by 6 bases, and 9 bases separated the two germline ends. For the CDR3, the DNA is TGTGCCAGCAGTTACTCGGCGGGGCGCGAGCAGTACTTC. Amino acids: CASSYSAGREQYF.

The chain uses TRBV27 and TRBJ2-2; D ambiguous. V lost 0 bases and J lost 7, with 15 bases in between. There are 16 residues in the CDR3. Looked up from germline, CDR1 is MNHEY and CDR2 is SMNVEV (reference sequence). CDR3: CASSLSAGWGFGELFF. The CDR3 bases are TGTGCCAGCAGTTTATCGGCCGGGTGGGGTTTCGGGGAGCTGTTTTTT.

The chain recombines TRBV7-2 with TRBJ2-3; 7 bases line up with TRBD2. V shed 5 bases, J shed 7 bases, and the junction held 9 bases outside the gene matches. Germline CDR1 is SGHTA and CDR2 is FQGNSA. The CDR3 has 14 residues. The CDR3 nucleotides read TGTGCCAGCAGCCCCGGACTAGGTTCGAATACGCAGTATTTT. This translates into CASSPGLGSNTQYF.

V is TRBV7-2 and J is TRBJ1-5; 7 nucleotides align to TRBD1. J was trimmed by 7 bases and V by 1 base; bases with no gene match: 7. The length of the CDR3 is 15 residues. Germline CDR1 and CDR2: SGHTA and FQGNSA. Here the CDR3 DNA reads TGTGCCAGCAGCTTAGTGACAGGGTTGGGGCAGCCCCAGCATTTT. Translated, it gives CASSLVTGLGQPQHF.

The chain recombines TRBV25-1 with TRBJ2-1; 8 bases match TRBD2. V lost 8 bases, J lost 3 bases, and 9 bases stayed unmatched. Germline-derived CDR1 and CDR2 are MGHDK and SYGVNS. The CDR3 is 15 amino acids. CDR3: CASGVGRGGYNEQFF. In DNA form, the CDR3 reads TGTGCCAGCGGGGTAGGTCGGGGGGGCTACAATGAGCAGTTCTTC.

This sequence joins TRBV30 and TRBJ2-7, with 9 positions matching TRBD1. Per germline, CDR1 GTSNPN and CDR2 SVGIG (reference sequence). The CDR3 extends over 14 amino acids. V lost 4 bases, J lost 2 bases, and 6 bases stayed unmatched. This CDR3 is CAWKRGDRAYEQYF. DNA of the CDR3: TGTGCCTGGAAAAGGGGGGACAGGGCCTACGAGCAGTACTTC.

In this sample, this clone turned up once. The chain uses TRBV11-3 and TRBJ1-4; no firm D call. The CDR3 runs to 16 residues. The germline V gene encodes CDR1 SGHNT and CDR2 YENEEA. Trimming shortened V by 1 base and J by 0 bases, and 9 bases separated the two germline ends. As DNA, the CDR3 is TGTGCCAGCAGCTTAGGCCAGGTGGCAACTAATGAAAAACTGTTTTTT. Residues: CASSLGQVATNEKLFF.

J is TRBJ1-2 and V is TRBV10-3; tentatively, D is TRBD1 (5 bases). V lost 1 base and J 1 base, leaving 13 bases between the germline ends. CDR3 length equals 16 residues. The germline V gene has CDR1 ENHRY and CDR2 SYGVKD. In nucleotides, the CDR3 is TGTGCCATCAGTGAGTACGGGACGGACTTTAACTATGGCTACACCTTC. This codes for CAISEYGTDFNYGYTF.

This chain uses TRBV6-5 with TRBJ1-2, with TRBD1 as a possible D gene (5 bases). Trimming shortened V by 6 bases and J by 2 bases, and 13 bases separated the two germline ends. Germline CDR1 reads MNHEY; CDR2 reads SVGAGI. The length of the CDR3 is 14 residues. DNA of the CDR3: TGTGCCAGCAGAGGGGTGACCAAGAACTATGGCTACACCTTC. It codes for CASRGVTKNYGYTF.

V usage is TRBV5-1 and J usage is TRBJ1-2; 8 bases map to TRBD1. The CDR3 loop spans 15 amino acids. After removal of 2 bases from V and 4 bases from J, the junction contained 7 bases not matched to a gene. CDR1 and CDR2 from the germline V gene are SGHRS and YFSETQ. This chain's CDR3 is CASSFTGTGAYGYTF. The CDR3 region has the DNA TGCGCCAGCAGCTTTACCGGGACAGGAGCCTATGGCTACACCTTC.

The rearrangement links TRBV7-2 to TRBJ2-4; TRBD2 might be the D (6 bases). Germline V lookup: CDR1 SGHTA, CDR2 FQGNSA. The germline V and J ends were trimmed by 4 bases and 10 bases, with 23 bases remaining between them. The CDR3 is made up of 16 amino acids. In nucleotides, the CDR3 is TGTGCCAGCAGCTCGGGGGACCCTAACATTCTTTCAATTCAGTACTTC. Protein: CASSSGDPNILSIQYF.

In DNA form, the CDR3 reads TGTGCCAGCAGCGTAGCAGGGTCCCCGAGTGAAAAACTGTTTTTT. Amino acid sequence: CASSVAGSPSEKLFF. This chain uses TRBV9 with TRBJ1-4; TRBD1 is a possible D gene (5 bases). This CDR3 spans 15 amino acids. The germline V gene has CDR1 SGDLS and CDR2 YYNGEE. V shed 0 bases and J shed 7 bases, with 13 bases lying between them.

This chain links TRBV9 with TRBJ2-7, with no clear D. The CDR3 length is 15 residues. The germline V and J ends were trimmed by 4 bases and 6 bases, with 20 bases remaining between them. From germline, CDR1 is SGDLS and CDR2 YYNGEE. The CDR3 here is CASSPRGVLAPEQYF. The CDR3 DNA follows: TGTGCCAGCAGCCCCCGCGGCGTTTTGGCCCCCGAGCAGTACTTC.

The chain combines TRBV4-3 with TRBJ2-1, with 7 positions matching TRBD2. V dropped 0 bases and J dropped 0; count of bases not matched to a gene: 14. CDR3 length: 20 residues. Germline values: CDR1 LGHNA, CDR2 YSLEER. CDR3 residues: CASSQELLAGVPSSYNEQFF. CDR3 bases: TGCGCCAGCAGCCAAGAACTGTTGGCGGGAGTACCGAGCTCCTACAATGAGCAGTTCTTC.

This chain connects TRBV2 to TRBJ2-1; no firm D call. Germline V gives CDR1 SNHLY, CDR2 FYNNEI. The CDR3 runs to 16 residues. V gave up 5 bases and J gave up 0 bases, with 14 bases separating them. The DNA for the CDR3 is TGTGCCAGCAGTCTTGAGACATGGAGCTCCTACAATGAGCAGTTCTTC. Protein sequence: CASSLETWSSYNEQFF.

The chain recombines TRBV11-2 with TRBJ2-1, with 7 bases identical to TRBD1. Trimming removed 5 bases from V and 5 bases from J; junction bases left unmatched: 3. CDR1 SGHAT and CDR2 FQNNGV come from the germline V gene. The CDR3 contains 13 residues. DNA of the CDR3: TGTGCCAGCAGCCCGGGACAGAACAATGAGCAGTTCTTC. Its protein product is CASSPGQNNEQFF.

J is TRBJ1-1 and V is TRBV19; tentatively, D is TRBD1 (5 bases). CDR1 is LNHDA, CDR2 SQIVND, per germline (reference sequence). V lost 3 bases, J lost 3 bases, and 8 bases lay in between. The CDR3 is 13 residues long. For the CDR3, the DNA is TGTGCCAGTAGTATCCAGGGATACACTGAAGCTTTCTTT. Protein sequence: CASSIQGYTEAFF.

The V gene is TRBV7-2, the J gene TRBJ2-1; 10 positions match TRBD2. The length of the CDR3 is 16 residues. The J segment lost 6 bases and the V segment lost 3 bases, leaving 8 bases of the junction unmatched. Germline values: CDR1 SGHTA, CDR2 FQGNSA. The CDR3 spells CASSFFPGLATNEQFF. The CDR3 coding sequence is TGTGCCAGCAGCTTTTTTCCGGGACTAGCGACCAATGAGCAGTTCTTC.

The chain has TRBV11-3 and TRBJ1-5; D unclear. The V and J ends lost 0 bases and 6 bases respectively, with 0 bases between them. Germline CDR1 and CDR2: SGHNT and YENEEA. This CDR3 has 11 amino acids. The CDR3 DNA reads TGTGCCAGCAGCTTAGATCAGCCCCAGCATTTT. The encoded protein is CASSLDQPQHF.

Here the CDR3 DNA reads TGTGCCAGCAGCGTAGGACTAGCGGACGGGGGCACCGGGGAGCTGTTTTTT. Its protein is CASSVGLADGGTGELFF. The V gene is TRBV9, the J gene TRBJ2-2, with 9 nucleotides matching TRBD2. CDR1 and CDR2 from the germline V gene are SGDLS and YYNGEE. After removal of 0 bases from V and 4 bases from J, the junction contained 7 bases not matched to a gene. The CDR3 totals 17 residues.

The V gene is TRBV19, the J gene TRBJ1-4; TRBD1 matches 11 bases. CDR1 LNHDA and CDR2 SQIVND come from the germline V gene (reference sequence). V gave up 5 bases and J gave up 8 bases; unmatched junction bases: 4. The CDR3 runs 14 residues. The CDR3 loop is CASSPDRGQEKLFF. DNA of the CDR3: TGTGCCAGTAGTCCGGACAGGGGGCAGGAAAAACTGTTTTTT.

The chain recombines TRBV7-2 with TRBJ1-1; D is possibly TRBD1 (5 bases). The germline gives CDR1 SGHTA, CDR2 FQGNSA. The CDR3 runs to 15 residues. The ends were cut back, 5 bases at V and 0 bases at J, with 13 bases in the middle. CDR3 sequence: CASSPTTVMNTEAFF. The CDR3 bases are TGTGCCAGCAGCCCGACGACAGTTATGAACACTGAAGCTTTCTTT.

The V gene is TRBV15, the J gene TRBJ2-7, with unresolved D. Trimming left V 0 bases short and J 2 bases short, with 5 bases between. This CDR3 contains 13 residues. Germline CDR1 reads LNHNV; CDR2 reads YYDKDF (reference sequence). The DNA of the CDR3 is TGTGCCACCAGCAGAGATGCGGCCTACGAGCAGTACTTC. Amino acids: CATSRDAAYEQYF.